The clone carrying this TCR beta chain was recorded only once. These data originate in a study of blood T cell repertoires in COVID-19. Whole-study context: T cells, B-cell-depleted T cells, or PBMCs provided the cDNA or gDNA that served as material.

The protocol was immunoSEQ multiplex PCR, while the TCRdb copy is restricted to in-frame clones and leaves out a portion. This sample carries about 180,000 clones, about 91% of them seen once, and the ten largest clones take roughly 1.6%. The V segment lost 10 bases and the J segment 4 bases; nucleotides outside the gene matches: 9. This CDR3 is 14 amino acids long. Germline V gene data show CDR1 as LNHDA and CDR2 as SQIVND (reference sequence). Sequenced material: peripheral blood. V gene TRBV19 combines with J gene TRBJ1-2; 10 nucleotides match TRBD1. This receptor was obtained from a woman aged 45-65 years with acute or convalescent COVID-19. In DNA, the CDR3 is TGTGCCATTGGGTCCGGGACAGGGGCCTATGGCTACACCTTC. Its protein is CAIGSGTGAYGYTF.